These T cell receptor beta chains were read from a single sample in a study of blood T cell repertoires in COVID-19. Sequenced by immunoSEQ multiplex PCR; TCRdb stores in-frame clones only, minus some. The table lists 86,000 or so clones, approximately 89% of them singletons. Sequencing was carried out using peripheral blood. Every receptor here comes from a man aged 45-65 years with active or convalescent COVID-19. Each CDR3 is given with its conserved first and last residue. Fields, in order: clone size, V gene, J gene, D gene, CDR3 protein, CDR3 DNA. A D gene is named only where the DNA matches it firmly. The size field is filled for only some rows; it gives once, few, many or a size class.

clone_size: -; v_call: TRBV7-9; j_call: TRBJ2-3; d_call: TRBD1; cdr3_aa: CASSSWGTGAEDTQYF; cdr3_nt: TGTGCCAGCAGCTCTTGGGGGACAGGGGCGGAAGATACGCAGTATTTT
clone_size: -; v_call: TRBV18; j_call: TRBJ1-2; d_call: TRBD1; cdr3_aa: CASSLQGDPNGYTF; cdr3_nt: TGTGCCAGCTCACTACAGGGGGACCCAAATGGCTACACCTTC
clone_size: -; v_call: TRBV28; j_call: TRBJ1-1; d_call: TRBD1; cdr3_aa: CASSLTGGVTEAFF; cdr3_nt: TGTGCCAGCAGTCTAACAGGGGGTGTGACTGAAGCTTTCTTT
clone_size: once; v_call: TRBV7-9; j_call: TRBJ1-2; d_call: -; cdr3_aa: CASSLVGVWYGYTF; cdr3_nt: TGTGCCAGCAGCTTAGTAGGGGTTTGGTATGGCTACACCTTC
clone_size: -; v_call: TRBV3-1/TRBV3-2; j_call: TRBJ2-5; d_call: TRBD2; cdr3_aa: CASSQQRGRDQYF; cdr3_nt: TGTGCCAGCAGCCAGCAACGAGGGAGGGACCAGTACTTC
clone_size: -; v_call: TRBV4-1; j_call: TRBJ1-4; d_call: TRBD1; cdr3_aa: CASSQGQGGEKLFF; cdr3_nt: TGCGCCAGCAGCCAAGGACAGGGGGGTGAAAAACTGTTTTTT
clone_size: -; v_call: TRBV28; j_call: TRBJ1-5; d_call: TRBD1; cdr3_aa: CASRGRDRGGNQPQHF; cdr3_nt: TGTGCCAGCAGGGGCCGGGACAGGGGAGGCAATCAGCCCCAGCATTTT
clone_size: -; v_call: TRBV18; j_call: TRBJ1-3; d_call: -; cdr3_aa: CASSPRGGHSGNTIYF; cdr3_nt: TGTGCCAGCTCACCACGAGGGGGTCACTCTGGAAACACCATATATTTT
clone_size: -; v_call: TRBV11-3; j_call: TRBJ2-5; d_call: -; cdr3_aa: CASSLDTEETQYF; cdr3_nt: TGTGCCAGCAGCTTAGATACGGAAGAGACCCAGTACTTC
clone_size: -; v_call: TRBV28; j_call: TRBJ1-6; d_call: -; cdr3_aa: CASSFGGNNSPLHF; cdr3_nt: TGTGCCAGCAGTTTCGGCGGGAATAATTCACCCCTCCACTTT
clone_size: -; v_call: TRBV2; j_call: TRBJ2-3; d_call: -; cdr3_aa: CATGPEADTQYF; cdr3_nt: TGTGCCACCGGACCGGAGGCAGATACGCAGTATTTT
clone_size: -; v_call: TRBV5-5; j_call: TRBJ1-4; d_call: -; cdr3_aa: CASSFGGSGNEKLFF; cdr3_nt: TGTGCCAGCAGCTTTGGGGGGTCGGGGAATGAAAAACTGTTTTTT
clone_size: -; v_call: TRBV9; j_call: TRBJ2-3; d_call: TRBD1; cdr3_aa: CASSVDRGGTDTQYF; cdr3_nt: TGTGCCAGCAGCGTAGACAGGGGCGGAACAGATACGCAGTATTTT
clone_size: -; v_call: TRBV3-1/TRBV3-2; j_call: TRBJ1-1; d_call: -; cdr3_aa: CASSQGVNTEAFF; cdr3_nt: TGTGCCAGCAGCCAAGGAGTGAACACTGAAGCTTTCTTT
clone_size: -; v_call: TRBV20-1; j_call: TRBJ2-1; d_call: -; cdr3_aa: CSAPRGNEQFF; cdr3_nt: TGCAGTGCCCCGCGGGGCAATGAGCAGTTCTTC
clone_size: -; v_call: TRBV6-5; j_call: TRBJ1-2; d_call: -; cdr3_aa: CASSYAWDKRGGYTF; cdr3_nt: TGTGCCAGCAGTTACGCCTGGGACAAAAGAGGAGGCTACACCTTC
clone_size: -; v_call: TRBV7-6; j_call: TRBJ2-3; d_call: -; cdr3_aa: CASSLIVAGNTDTQYF; cdr3_nt: TGTGCCAGCAGCTTAATTGTAGCAGGGAACACAGATACGCAGTATTTT
clone_size: -; v_call: TRBV7-2; j_call: TRBJ2-3; d_call: TRBD2; cdr3_aa: CASSLDSGISTDTQYF; cdr3_nt: TGTGCCAGCAGCTTAGATAGCGGGATTAGCACAGATACGCAGTATTTT
clone_size: -; v_call: TRBV24-1; j_call: TRBJ2-5; d_call: -; cdr3_aa: CATSPGLPKETQYF; cdr3_nt: TGTGCCACCAGCCCGGGACTCCCCAAAGAGACCCAGTACTTC
clone_size: -; v_call: TRBV19; j_call: TRBJ1-1; d_call: TRBD1; cdr3_aa: CASRWDRVNTEAFF; cdr3_nt: TGTGCCAGTAGATGGGACAGGGTGAACACTGAAGCTTTCTTT
clone_size: -; v_call: TRBV5-4; j_call: TRBJ1-2; d_call: TRBD1; cdr3_aa: CASSLGTGTTYGYTF; cdr3_nt: TGTGCCAGCAGCTTGGGGACAGGGACGACCTATGGCTACACCTTC
clone_size: -; v_call: TRBV5-4; j_call: TRBJ2-6; d_call: -; cdr3_aa: CASTPGSSGANVLTF; cdr3_nt: TGTGCCAGCACCCCGGGGAGCTCTGGGGCCAACGTCCTGACTTTC
clone_size: -; v_call: TRBV4-1; j_call: TRBJ2-5; d_call: TRBD1; cdr3_aa: CASSVTGVSETQYF; cdr3_nt: TGCGCCAGCAGCGTAACAGGGGTTTCGGAGACCCAGTACTTC
clone_size: once; v_call: TRBV28; j_call: TRBJ2-5; d_call: -; cdr3_aa: CASRGRETQYF; cdr3_nt: TGTGCCAGCCGGGGGAGGGAGACCCAGTACTTC
clone_size: -; v_call: TRBV19; j_call: TRBJ1-4; d_call: TRBD1; cdr3_aa: CASSTTGSGGLFF; cdr3_nt: TGTGCCAGTAGTACGACAGGGTCCGGGGGACTGTTTTTT
clone_size: -; v_call: TRBV7-2; j_call: TRBJ2-5; d_call: TRBD2; cdr3_aa: CASSSPPTLAGGLQETQYF; cdr3_nt: TGTGCCAGCAGTTCTCCCCCAACACTAGCGGGGGGCCTCCAAGAGACCCAGTACTTC
clone_size: -; v_call: TRBV2; j_call: TRBJ2-1; d_call: TRBD2; cdr3_aa: CASSGLAGELLSYNEQFF; cdr3_nt: TGTGCCAGCAGTGGGCTAGCGGGGGAGCTCCTCTCCTACAATGAGCAGTTCTTC
clone_size: -; v_call: TRBV5-6; j_call: TRBJ1-2; d_call: TRBD1; cdr3_aa: CASSSGQGDGYTF; cdr3_nt: TGTGCCAGCAGCTCAGGACAGGGGGATGGCTACACCTTC
clone_size: -; v_call: TRBV11-2; j_call: TRBJ2-4; d_call: -; cdr3_aa: CASSRQMGENIQYF; cdr3_nt: TGTGCCAGCAGCCGACAGATGGGTGAAAACATTCAGTACTTC
clone_size: once; v_call: TRBV19; j_call: TRBJ2-7; d_call: -; cdr3_aa: CASSSDRNLAYEQYF; cdr3_nt: TGTGCCAGTAGTTCAGACAGAAATTTAGCCTACGAGCAGTACTTC
clone_size: -; v_call: TRBV28; j_call: TRBJ2-3; d_call: TRBD1; cdr3_aa: CASSFAGTGGLVSTDTQYF; cdr3_nt: TGTGCCAGCAGTTTCGCAGGGACAGGGGGCCTCGTTAGCACAGATACGCAGTATTTT
clone_size: -; v_call: TRBV30; j_call: TRBJ2-3; d_call: -; cdr3_aa: CAWSRDTQYF; cdr3_nt: TGTGCCTGGAGTCGGGATACGCAGTATTTT